This T cell receptor (beta chain) comes out of a study of cytomegalovirus exposure and HLA in healthy donors (TCRdb year 2017). Turning to the overall study: According to a later analysis, the 120 or so validation repertoires were produced on the same platform as the approximately 620 repertoires of the first cohort. To predict cytomegalovirus infection status, the study combined high-throughput TCR immunosequencing, statistical association of individual TCRs with disease status, and machine learning. The aim of the study was to test whether cataloging public T cell receptors could identify signatures of past pathogen exposure. In addition to the first cohort of roughly 700 subjects, a separate validation cohort of 120 different subjects was used.

The junction shows trimming of 3 bases on V and 4 bases on J, and the gene matches do not reach 3 bases of it. The CDR3 measures 15 amino acids from cysteine to phenylalanine. Solely the CDR3 DNA is kept, with 45 bases framed from the first base. Reading the germline V gene gives CDR1 SQVTM and CDR2 ANQGSEA. The research as a whole found: The authors suggested that the approach could potentially be generalized to other disease states and immunological phenotypes. In both the original and validation cohorts, the classifier was reported to diagnose cytomegalovirus status with high specificity and sensitivity. In vitro tests confirmed that a few of the cytomegalovirus-associated TCR beta chains recognize cytomegalovirus antigens. The study listed around 160 TCR beta chains as associated with cytomegalovirus. Of the cluster scores, 90% to 95% were above 0 in a later analysis, which found that TCRs clustered in the first cohort also tended to co-occur in the roughly 130 validation repertoires. The validation cohort had no HLA typing available for a later analysis, so co-occurrence within that cohort was assessed over all 130 or so repertoires. Across donors, most TCR sequences were observed very rarely, whereas some public TCRs were present in many individuals.

Library construction relied on the immunoSEQ multiplex PCR assay. As for the authors' bioinformatics: A statistical classification framework was built to diagnose cytomegalovirus status from the catalog of TCR beta chain sequences. The immuneACCESS repertoire file appears here via TCRdb, limited to in-frame rearrangements. These files lack a portion of the clones; in checked studies, under half of the deficit traces to unresolved V genes, and the cause of the others is not known. V, J and clone size are taken as reported in that table, and D and trimming were inferred from the DNA itself. Present in this sample are fewer than 130,000 clones, approximately 89% of which were seen just once. The top ten hold around 2% of the sample. As concerns this clone: The antigen it recognizes is unknown. No much larger clonotype is one base removed from it; base qualities were not supplied.

The donors belonged to the validation cohort of about 120 subjects, which was separate from the approximately 700-subject first cohort. This chain joins TRBV29-1 to TRBJ2-3; 14 central nucleotides agree with TRBD2. The specimen was PBMCs. The source of this sequence is a woman aged 18-35 years in good health and CMV-seronegative. Here is the DNA: TGCAGCGTTGATTGGGGACTAGCGGGAGCAGATACGCAGTATTTT. Its protein reads: CSVDWGLAGADTQYF.